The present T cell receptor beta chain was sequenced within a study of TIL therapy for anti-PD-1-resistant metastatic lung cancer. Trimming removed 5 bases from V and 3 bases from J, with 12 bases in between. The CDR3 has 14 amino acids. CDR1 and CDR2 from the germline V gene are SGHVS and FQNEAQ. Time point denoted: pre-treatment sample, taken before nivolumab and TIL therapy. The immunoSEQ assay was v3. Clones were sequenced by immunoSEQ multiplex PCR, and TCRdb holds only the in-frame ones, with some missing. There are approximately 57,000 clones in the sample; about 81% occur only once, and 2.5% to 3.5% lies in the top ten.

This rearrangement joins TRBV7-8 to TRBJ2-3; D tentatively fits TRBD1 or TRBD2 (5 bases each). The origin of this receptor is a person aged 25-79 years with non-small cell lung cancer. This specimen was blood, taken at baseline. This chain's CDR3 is CASSGTSGTDTQYF. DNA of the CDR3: TGTGCCAGCAGCGGGACGTCGGGGACAGATACGCAGTATTTT.